This entry lists 16 T cell receptor beta chains sequenced from one sample in a study of blood T cell repertoires in COVID-19. Libraries were prepared by immunoSEQ multiplex PCR; TCRdb keeps only in-frame clonotypes and omits some of them. Seen here are 300,000 or so clones, about 90% observed once, and the top ten hold approximately 6%. Sequenced material: PBMCs or T cells enriched from blood (not recorded which). Receptor source: a woman aged 30 to 39 who had recovered from COVID-19.

This clone was recorded a few times. The V call is TRBV5-1, the J call TRBJ1-6; D remains ambiguous. Germline values: CDR1 SGHRS, CDR2 YFSETQ. The CDR3 runs to 16 residues. V shed 1 base and J shed 0 bases, with 8 bases lying between them. CDR3 nucleotide sequence: TGCGCCAGCAGCTTGAGGAGAGACTCCTATAATTCACCCCTCCACTTT. This codes for CASSLRRDSYNSPLHF. Full variable domain (rest looked up from reference TRBV5-1 and TRBJ1-6): KAGVTQTPRYLIKTRGQQVTLSCSPISGHRSVSWYQQTPGQGLQFLFEYFSETQRNKGNFPGRFSGRQFSNSRSEMNVSTLELGDSALYLCASSLRRDSYNSPLHFGNGTRLTVT.

V is TRBV27 and J is TRBJ1-1; TRBD1 might be the D (6 bases). The germline V gene encodes CDR1 MNHEY and CDR2 SMNVEV (reference sequence). V was cut by 9 bases and J by 4 bases, with 18 bases left in between. The length of the CDR3 is 14 residues. The CDR3 DNA reads TGTGCCAGTCGGCCGGGGGGGCTCGGCACTGAAGCTTTCTTT. It is translated as CASRPGGLGTEAFF.

The J gene is TRBJ1-2, the V gene TRBV20-1, with a possible D match to TRBD1 (6 bases). The CDR3 loop spans 9 amino acids. The ends were cut back, 6 bases at V and 10 bases at J, with 9 bases in the middle. Per the germline V gene, CDR1 is DFQATT and CDR2 is SNEGSKA (reference sequence). The CDR3 loop reads CSAGGDYTF. The CDR3 bases are TGCAGTGCAGGGGGAGACTACACCTTC.

On this clone itself: Other DNA sequences in the same sample also yield this CDR3. The chain employs TRBV6-5 and TRBJ1-5; perhaps TRBD1 as D (5 bases). The CDR3 is made up of 14 amino acids. Deletions cut 2 bases from V and 4 bases from J, with 9 bases between. The V gene's germline CDR1 is MNHEY and CDR2 SVGAGI. The CDR3 bases are TGTGCCAGCAGTTACGGCCAGGGAAATCAGCCCCAGCATTTT. Amino acid sequence: CASSYGQGNQPQHF.

The J gene is TRBJ2-3, the V gene TRBV6-5; TRBD1 aligns across 7 bases. This CDR3 contains 15 residues. Losses at the gene ends were 8 bases for V and 7 bases for J; bases not matched to a gene: 15. Looked up from germline, CDR1 is MNHEY and CDR2 is SVGAGI. The CDR3 nucleotides are TGTGCCAGCGCGTACAGAGGGGGCCTTATAAATACGCAGTATTTT. Amino acids: CASAYRGGLINTQYF.

The rearrangement uses TRBV15 and TRBJ1-5, with 10 bases identical to TRBD1. From germline, CDR1 is LNHNV and CDR2 YYDKDF (reference sequence). The CDR3 spans 14 residues. The J segment lost 12 bases and the V segment lost 5 bases, leaving 10 bases of the junction unmatched. The CDR3 region is CATSGSGTGARQHF. The CDR3 nucleotides read TGTGCCACCAGCGGCTCCGGGACAGGGGCCCGCCAGCATTTT.

V gene TRBV5-8 combines with J gene TRBJ2-3; maybe TRBD2 (5 bases). This CDR3 is built from 13 residues. The germline V and J ends were trimmed by 1 base and 5 bases, with 8 bases remaining between them. Per the germline V gene, CDR1 is SGHTS and CDR2 is YDEGEE. The CDR3 reads CASSLRGGDTQYF. In DNA form, the CDR3 reads TGTGCCAGCAGCTTGCGCGGAGGAGATACGCAGTATTTT.

The chain combines TRBV5-3 with TRBJ1-4; a possible D gene is TRBD1 (5 bases). TRBV5-3 is placed among ORFs of uncertain function. This CDR3 comprises 12 residues. Trimming cost V 4 bases and J 16 bases, with 17 bases left between them. The CDR3 bases are TGTGCCAGAAGCCCACAGGCGACGGGGGAGTTTTTT. This translates into CARSPQATGEFF.

The chain carries TRBV6-5 and TRBJ1-4; D is uncertain. V lost 6 bases, J lost 8 bases, and 16 bases lay in between. Per germline, CDR1 MNHEY and CDR2 SVGAGI. This CDR3 region has 14 residues. CDR3: CASSDPGGREKLFF. In DNA form, the CDR3 reads TGTGCCAGCAGCGACCCAGGTGGTCGGGAAAAACTGTTTTTT.

This chain uses TRBV5-1 with TRBJ2-3; possible D gene TRBD2, 5 bases. Germline CDR1 reads SGHRS; CDR2 reads YFSETQ. This CDR3 region has 16 residues. The ends were cut back, 1 base at V and 2 bases at J, with 14 bases in the middle. Here the CDR3 reads CASSLKGRVYTDTQYF. The DNA for the CDR3 is TGCGCCAGCAGCTTGAAAGGGCGGGTTTACACAGATACGCAGTATTTT.

This chain joins TRBV5-1 and TRBJ2-4; maybe TRBD1 (6 bases). V shed 0 bases and J shed 9 bases, with 22 bases lying between them. Germline V lookup: CDR1 SGHRS, CDR2 YFSETQ. The CDR3 covers 17 residues. This CDR3 reads CASSLVITGTLGSIQYF. CDR3 DNA: TGCGCCAGCAGCTTGGTGATAACAGGGACCCTGGGATCCATTCAGTACTTC.

The chain carries TRBV28 and TRBJ1-4; D might be TRBD1 (5 bases). Germline-derived CDR1 and CDR2 are MDHEN and SYDVKM. V lost 6 bases, J lost 4 bases, and 12 bases lay in between. The CDR3 has 14 amino acids. The CDR3: CASRPGGVNEKLFF. CDR3 nucleotide sequence: TGTGCCAGCAGGCCCGGGGGGGTTAATGAAAAACTGTTTTTT.

The CDR3: CASSETRLSSGGGNEQFF. The CDR3 DNA reads as TGTGCCAGCAGTGAAACTAGACTATCGAGCGGGGGTGGAAATGAGCAGTTCTTC. This chain uses TRBV6-1 with TRBJ2-1; 8 nucleotides agree with TRBD2. Germline loops: CDR1 MNHNS, CDR2 SASEGT. The CDR3 extends over 18 amino acids. V lost 2 bases, J lost 7 bases, and 16 bases stayed unmatched.

This clone was counted once. CDR3 DNA sequence: TGTGCCAGCAGCACACCCGGGAGGACGCAGTACTTC. The encoded protein is CASSTPGRTQYF. V and J are TRBV7-9 and TRBJ2-7; 7 bases agree with TRBD2. The CDR3 is made up of 12 amino acids. With V trimmed by 5 bases and J by 9 bases, 7 bases remained unmatched. The germline CDR1 and CDR2 sequences are SEHNR and FQNEAQ (reference sequence).

This clone was recorded only once. V is TRBV7-2 and J is TRBJ2-5; a weak D match, TRBD2 (6 bases). The ends were cut back, 3 bases at V and 2 bases at J, with 10 bases in the middle. The CDR3 is 14 residues long. The germline CDR1 and CDR2 sequences are SGHTA and FQGNSA. DNA of the CDR3: TGTGCCAGCAGCTTTTCGGGAGCTCAAGAGACCCAGTACTTC. Translation: CASSFSGAQETQYF.

This chain uses TRBV27 with TRBJ2-3; 8 nucleotides agree with TRBD1. The J segment lost 1 base and the V segment lost 5 bases, leaving 5 bases of the junction unmatched. The CDR3 covers 15 residues. CDR1 and CDR2 from the germline V gene are MNHEY and SMNVEV (reference sequence). The CDR3 here is CASSVPGQGTDTQYF. CDR3 nucleotide sequence: TGTGCCAGCAGTGTACCGGGACAGGGCACAGATACGCAGTATTTT.